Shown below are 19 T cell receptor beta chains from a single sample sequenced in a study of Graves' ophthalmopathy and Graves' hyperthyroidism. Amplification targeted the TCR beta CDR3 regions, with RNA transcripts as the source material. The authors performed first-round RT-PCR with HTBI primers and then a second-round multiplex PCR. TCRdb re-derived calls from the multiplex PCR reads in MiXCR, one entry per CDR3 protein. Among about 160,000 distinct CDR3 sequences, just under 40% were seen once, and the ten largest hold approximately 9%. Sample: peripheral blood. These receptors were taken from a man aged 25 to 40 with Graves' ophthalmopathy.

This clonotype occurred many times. This CDR3 reads CASSLEDKGRYEQYF. The CDR3 nucleotides read TGTGCCAGCAGTTTAGAGGACAAGGGACGCTACGAGCAGTACTTC. The chain recombines TRBV12-3 or TRBV12-4 with TRBJ2-7; D assignment may be TRBD1 or TRBD2 (5 bases each). The CDR3 contains 15 residues. V lost 1 base and J lost 3, with 13 bases in between.

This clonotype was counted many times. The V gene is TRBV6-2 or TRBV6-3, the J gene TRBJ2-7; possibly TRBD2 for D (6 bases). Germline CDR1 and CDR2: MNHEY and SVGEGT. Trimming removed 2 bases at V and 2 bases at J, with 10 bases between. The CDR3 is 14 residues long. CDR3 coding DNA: TGTGCCAGCAGTTACGGGCTAGCGACCTACGAGCAGTACTTC. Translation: CASSYGLATYEQYF.

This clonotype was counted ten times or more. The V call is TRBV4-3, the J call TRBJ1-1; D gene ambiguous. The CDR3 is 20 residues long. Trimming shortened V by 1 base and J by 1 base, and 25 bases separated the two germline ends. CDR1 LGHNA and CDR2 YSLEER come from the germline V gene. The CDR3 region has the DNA TGCGCCAGCAGCCAAGGGGTGGGTGCGGGCTACAGCAAACCGAACACTGAAGCTTTCTTT. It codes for CASSQGVGAGYSKPNTEAFF.

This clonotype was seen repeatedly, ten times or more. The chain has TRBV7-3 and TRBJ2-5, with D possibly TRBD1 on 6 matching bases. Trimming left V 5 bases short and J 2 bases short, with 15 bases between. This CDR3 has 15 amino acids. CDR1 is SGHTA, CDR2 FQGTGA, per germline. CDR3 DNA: TGTGCCAGCAGCCCGGTAGGGGGTCTTCAAGAGACCCAGTACTTC. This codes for CASSPVGGLQETQYF.

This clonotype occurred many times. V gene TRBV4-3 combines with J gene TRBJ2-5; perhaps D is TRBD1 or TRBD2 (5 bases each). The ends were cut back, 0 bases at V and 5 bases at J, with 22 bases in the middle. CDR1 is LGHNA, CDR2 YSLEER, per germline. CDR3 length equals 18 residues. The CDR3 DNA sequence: TGCGCCAGCAGCCAAGACGGATTTGGGGGAAGTGGAACCGAGACCCAGTACTTC. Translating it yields CASSQDGFGGSGTETQYF.

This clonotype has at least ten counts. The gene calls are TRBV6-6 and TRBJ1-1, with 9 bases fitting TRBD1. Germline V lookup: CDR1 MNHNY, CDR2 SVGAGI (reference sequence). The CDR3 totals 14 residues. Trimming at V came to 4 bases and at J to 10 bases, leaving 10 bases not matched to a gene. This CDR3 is CASSSRDRDFAAFF. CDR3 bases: TGTGCCAGCAGTTCTAGGGACAGGGACTTTGCAGCTTTCTTT.

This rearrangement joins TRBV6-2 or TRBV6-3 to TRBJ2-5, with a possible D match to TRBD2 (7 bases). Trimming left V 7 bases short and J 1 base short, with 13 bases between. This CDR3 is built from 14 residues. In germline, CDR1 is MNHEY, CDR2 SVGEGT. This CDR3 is CASTTGGPQETQYF. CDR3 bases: TGTGCCAGCACTACGGGGGGCCCCCAAGAGACCCAGTACTTC.

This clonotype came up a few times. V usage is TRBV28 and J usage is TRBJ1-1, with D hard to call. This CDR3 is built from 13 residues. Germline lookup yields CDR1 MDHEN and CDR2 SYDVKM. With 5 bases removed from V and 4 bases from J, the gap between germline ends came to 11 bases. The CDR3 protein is CASSTPHSTEAFF. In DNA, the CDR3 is TGTGCCAGCAGTACGCCACACAGCACTGAAGCTTTCTTT.

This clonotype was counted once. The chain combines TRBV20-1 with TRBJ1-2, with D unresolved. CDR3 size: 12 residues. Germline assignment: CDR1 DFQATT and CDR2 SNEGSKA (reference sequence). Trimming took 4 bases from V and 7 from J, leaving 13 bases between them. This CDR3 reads CSATTGEFGYTF. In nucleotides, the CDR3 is TGCAGTGCTACGACCGGAGAGTTTGGCTACACCTTC.

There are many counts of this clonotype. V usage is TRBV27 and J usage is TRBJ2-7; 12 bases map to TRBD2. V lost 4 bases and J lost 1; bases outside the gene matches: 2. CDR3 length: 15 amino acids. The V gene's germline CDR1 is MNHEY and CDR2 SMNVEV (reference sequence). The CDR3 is CASSSLAGGSYEQYF. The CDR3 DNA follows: TGTGCCAGCAGTTCCCTAGCGGGAGGGTCCTACGAGCAGTACTTC.

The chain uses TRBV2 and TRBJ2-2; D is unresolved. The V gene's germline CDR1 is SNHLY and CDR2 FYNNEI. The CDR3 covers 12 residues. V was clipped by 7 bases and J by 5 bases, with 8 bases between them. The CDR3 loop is CASNKRTGELFF. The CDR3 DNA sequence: TGTGCCAGCAACAAGAGGACCGGGGAGCTGTTTTTT. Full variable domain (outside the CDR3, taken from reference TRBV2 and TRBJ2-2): EPEVTQTPSHQVTQMGQEVILRCVPISNHLYFYWYRQILGQKVEFLVSFYNNEISEKSEIFDDQFSVERPDGSNFTLKIRSTKLEDSAMYFCASNKRTGELFFGEGSRLTVL.

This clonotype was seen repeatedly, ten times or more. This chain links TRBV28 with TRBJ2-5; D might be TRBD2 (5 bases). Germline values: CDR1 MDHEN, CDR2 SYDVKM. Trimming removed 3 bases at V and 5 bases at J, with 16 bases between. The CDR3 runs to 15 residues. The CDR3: CASSFRLTGRETQYF. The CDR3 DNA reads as TGTGCCAGCAGTTTCCGACTAACCGGACGCGAGACCCAGTACTTC.

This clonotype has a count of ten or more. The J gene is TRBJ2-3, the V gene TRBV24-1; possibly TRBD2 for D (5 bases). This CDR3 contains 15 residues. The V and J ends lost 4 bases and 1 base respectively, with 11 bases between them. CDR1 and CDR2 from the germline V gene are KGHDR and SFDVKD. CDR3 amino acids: CATSDGEPRTDTQYF. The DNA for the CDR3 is TGTGCCACCAGTGACGGGGAACCCCGCACAGATACGCAGTATTTT.

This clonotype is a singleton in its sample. The CDR3 DNA sequence: TGTGCCAGCAGTTACTCGAATTACCAGTACTTC. Translated, it gives CASSYSNYQYF. The rearrangement joins TRBV7-2 to TRBJ2-7; D is undetermined. V lost 6 bases, J lost 10 bases, and 13 bases lay in between. Germline V gene sequence: CDR1 SGHTA, CDR2 FQGNSA. The CDR3 is 11 residues long.

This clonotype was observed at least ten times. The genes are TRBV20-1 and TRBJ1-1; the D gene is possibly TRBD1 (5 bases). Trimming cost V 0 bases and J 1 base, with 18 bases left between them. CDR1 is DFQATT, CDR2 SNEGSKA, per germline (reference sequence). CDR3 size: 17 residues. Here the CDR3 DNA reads TGCAGTGCTAGAGATCCGGTAACCGGCAGGGAGAACACTGAAGCTTTCTTT. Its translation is CSARDPVTGRENTEAFF.

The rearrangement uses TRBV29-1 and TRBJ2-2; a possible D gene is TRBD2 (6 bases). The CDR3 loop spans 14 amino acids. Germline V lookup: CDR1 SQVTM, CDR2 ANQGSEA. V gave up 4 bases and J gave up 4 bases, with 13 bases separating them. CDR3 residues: CSVGWNSGTGELFF. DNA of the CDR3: TGCAGCGTTGGATGGAATAGCGGCACCGGGGAGCTGTTTTTT.

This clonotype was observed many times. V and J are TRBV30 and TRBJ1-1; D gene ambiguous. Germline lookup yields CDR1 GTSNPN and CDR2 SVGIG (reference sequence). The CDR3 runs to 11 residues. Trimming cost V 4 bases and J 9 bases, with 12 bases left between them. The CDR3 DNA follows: TGTGCCTGGATTCGAGACCCCAAAGCTTTCTTT. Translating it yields CAWIRDPKAFF.

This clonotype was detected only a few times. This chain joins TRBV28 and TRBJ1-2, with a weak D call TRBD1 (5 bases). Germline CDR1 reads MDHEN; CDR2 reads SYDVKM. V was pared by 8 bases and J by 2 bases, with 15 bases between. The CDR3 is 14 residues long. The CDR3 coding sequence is TGTGCCAGCGGAGCTGGAGGGGTAAACTATGGCTACACCTTC. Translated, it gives CASGAGGVNYGYTF.

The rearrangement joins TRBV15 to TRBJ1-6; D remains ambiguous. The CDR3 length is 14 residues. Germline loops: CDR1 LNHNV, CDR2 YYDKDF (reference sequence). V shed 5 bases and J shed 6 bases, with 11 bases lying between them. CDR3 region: CATSQLLANSPLHF. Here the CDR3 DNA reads TGTGCCACCAGCCAATTGTTAGCTAATTCACCCCTCCACTTT.